The 28 T cell receptor beta chains in this list originate from one sample, sequenced in a study of long-term antiretroviral therapy in people with HIV. Survey-level resolution applied to immunoSEQ assay v3.0. Sequencing was performed with immunoSEQ multiplex PCR; in TCRdb, only in-frame clones are kept and a portion is missing. Of roughly 29,000 clones in the sample, 95% were seen once. Sequences were derived from unsorted PBMCs, sampled 5.3 years after starting antiretroviral therapy. The receptors come from a man aged 25-40 years with HIV.

The chain couples TRBV11-2 to TRBJ2-3; D possibly matches TRBD1 or TRBD2 (6 bases each). The germline V gene encodes CDR1 SGHAT and CDR2 FQNNGV. Trimming removed 5 bases at V and 1 base at J, with 10 bases between. There are 14 residues in the CDR3. The CDR3 is CASSNRGRTDTQYF. The CDR3 nucleotides are TGTGCCAGCAGCAACCGGGGGCGCACAGATACGCAGTATTTT.

The chain joins TRBV7-3 to TRBJ2-2; D not certain. The V end was cut by 3 bases, the J end by 1 base, with 9 bases between. This CDR3 region has 15 residues. Germline assignment: CDR1 SGHTA and CDR2 FQGTGA. CDR3 region: CASSLAFMNTGELFF. The CDR3 nucleotides read TGTGCCAGCAGCTTGGCGTTCATGAACACCGGGGAGCTGTTTTTT. The full variable domain, completed using reference TRBV7-3 and TRBJ2-2, is GAGVSQTPSNKVTEKGKYVELRCDPISGHTALYWYRQSLGQGPEFLIYFQGTGAADDSGLPNDRFFAVRPEGSVSTLKIQRTERGDSAVYLCASSLAFMNTGELFFGEGSRLTVL.

This chain connects TRBV6-6 to TRBJ2-7; 8 bases are a match to TRBD2. The germline V gene has CDR1 MNHNY and CDR2 SVGAGI (reference sequence). This CDR3 region has 14 residues. The V and J ends lost 11 bases and 3 bases, in that order; junction bases with no gene match: 12. CDR3 region: CAGASGTSFYEQYF. In DNA, the CDR3 is TGTGCCGGAGCTTCGGGGACTAGTTTCTACGAGCAGTACTTC.

The chain links TRBV29-1 to TRBJ2-5; no reliable D call. The CDR3 contains 13 residues. Between the trimmed V and J ends, which lost 8 bases and 5 bases, there was a span of 18 bases. Germline CDR1 SQVTM, CDR2 ANQGSEA. CDR3: CSFCTPGGETQYF. CDR3 coding DNA: TGCAGCTTTTGTACACCGGGTGGGGAGACCCAGTACTTC. The full variable domain, rest sourced from reference TRBV29-1 and TRBJ2-5, is SAVISQKPSRDICQRGTSLTIQCQVDSQVTMMFWYRQQPGQSLTLIATANQGSEATYESGFVIDKFPISRPNLTFSTLTVSNMSPEDSSIYLCSFCTPGGETQYFGPGTRLLVL.

In its sample, this clone was seen once. This chain joins TRBV6-1 and TRBJ2-7, with TRBD2 matching over 13 bases. Losses at the gene ends were 5 bases for V and 7 bases for J; bases not matched to a gene: 8. The V gene's germline CDR1 is MNHNS and CDR2 SASEGT. The CDR3 has 15 amino acids. CDR3 protein: CASSTGLAGVGEQYF. Here the CDR3 DNA reads TGTGCCAGCAGTACAGGACTAGCGGGAGTCGGGGAGCAGTACTTC.

The rearrangement links TRBV13 to TRBJ2-1; the D gene is possibly TRBD2 (6 bases). Germline V gene lookup returns CDR1 PRHDT and CDR2 FYEKMQ (reference sequence). This CDR3 has 17 amino acids. V lost 0 bases to trimming and J lost 8 bases, with 20 bases between them. The CDR3 DNA follows: TGTGCCAGCAGCTTAGGCCGGCGGGACCGGAGGCGCGATGAGCAGTTCTTC. Its translation: CASSLGRRDRRRDEQFF.

This chain joins TRBV11-1 and TRBJ2-3; 9 bases agree with TRBD1. The CDR3 contains 16 residues. Trimming cost V 5 bases and J 3 bases; bases outside gene matches: 9. CDR1 is SGHAT and CDR2 is FQDESV in the germline V gene (reference sequence). DNA of the CDR3: TGTGCCAGCAGCCGTACACAGGGGGCGCTGACAGATACGCAGTATTTT. Translation: CASSRTQGALTDTQYF.

The chain recombines TRBV7-8 with TRBJ2-5, with D possibly matching TRBD1 (5 bases). Germline V gene data show CDR1 as SGHVS and CDR2 as FQNEAQ. Trimming took off 4 bases at V and 1 base at J, with 10 bases between the two ends. The CDR3 runs to 14 residues. The CDR3 region is CASSSRVTQETQYF. The CDR3, as DNA: TGTGCCAGCAGCTCCAGGGTAACCCAAGAGACCCAGTACTTC.

The gene calls are TRBV19 and TRBJ2-1; TRBD1 matches 8 bases. The CDR3 is 14 amino acids. The V gene's germline CDR1 is LNHDA and CDR2 SQIVND (reference sequence). J gave up 8 bases and V 5 bases, and 8 bases lay outside the gene matches. The CDR3 nucleotides are TGTGCCAGTAGTTGGGGACAGGAGGTAGATGAGCAGTTCTTC. It is translated as CASSWGQEVDEQFF.

The V call is TRBV7-2, the J call TRBJ1-2; 7 bases line up with TRBD1. The CDR3 sequence is 19 residues long. The ends lost 1 base at V and 1 base at J; junction bases unmatched: 15. Germline V gene lookup returns CDR1 SGHTA and CDR2 FQGNSA. CDR3 nucleotides: TGTGCCAGCAGCTTAGGGGACAGCCACCCCATCTCGGATAACTATGGCTACACCTTC. It yields the protein CASSLGDSHPISDNYGYTF.

About this clone itself: The junction differs from germline at one of its ends, possibly a read error. V and J are TRBV5-1 and TRBJ2-5, with D unresolved. In germline, CDR1 is SGHRS, CDR2 YFSETQ. The CDR3 spans 15 residues. The CDR3 nucleotides read TGTGCCAGCAGCTTTGGCTTGCTGTCACAAGAGACCCAGTACTTC. The encoded protein is CASSFGLLSQETQYF.

This chain uses TRBV2 with TRBJ2-1; 7 bases map to TRBD1. After removal of 6 bases from V and 6 bases from J, the junction contained 2 bases not matched to a gene. The CDR3 runs 12 residues. Germline V CDR1 and CDR2: SNHLY, FYNNEI. The CDR3 DNA reads TGTGCCAGCAGGAGACAGGGCAATGAGCAGTTCTTC. Translation: CASRRQGNEQFF.

The chain couples TRBV5-4 to TRBJ2-7; a weak D match, TRBD2 (5 bases). Germline lookup yields CDR1 SGHNT and CDR2 YYREEE (reference sequence). CDR3 size: 12 residues. V lost 2 bases and J lost 6, with 9 bases in between. Here the CDR3 DNA reads TGTGCCAGCAGCTTTGGAGGCTCCGAGCAGTACTTC. This translates into CASSFGGSEQYF.

The rearrangement links TRBV25-1 to TRBJ1-4, with 11 bases identical to TRBD1. Germline V gives CDR1 MGHDK, CDR2 SYGVNS. The V segment lost 8 bases and the J segment 6 bases; nucleotides outside the gene matches: 2. The CDR3 extends over 13 amino acids. The CDR3 reads CASGTGGDEKLFF. CDR3 nucleotides: TGTGCCAGCGGGACAGGGGGTGATGAAAAACTGTTTTTT.

This chain uses TRBV5-4 with TRBJ2-7; 10 bases are a match to TRBD1. V was clipped by 5 bases and J by 4 bases; unmatched bases: 9. The CDR3 totals 15 residues. Germline V CDR1 and CDR2: SGHNT, YYREEE (reference sequence). CDR3 residues: CASSLGTGAQYEQYF. DNA of the CDR3: TGTGCCAGCAGTTTAGGGACAGGGGCACAGTACGAGCAGTACTTC.

V usage is TRBV29-1 and J usage is TRBJ2-7; TRBD1 aligns across 7 bases. Trimming removed 7 bases from V and 2 bases from J; junction bases left unmatched: 8. Germline V gene lookup returns CDR1 SQVTM and CDR2 ANQGSEA. This CDR3 comprises 13 residues. CDR3: CSGGTALAYEQYF. For the CDR3, the DNA is TGCAGCGGTGGGACAGCGCTTGCCTACGAGCAGTACTTC.

The chain couples TRBV6-6 to TRBJ1-4, with TRBD1 matching 8 bases. CDR1 is MNHNY, CDR2 SVGAGI, per germline (reference sequence). V was clipped by 6 bases and J by 7 bases; unmatched bases: 10. This CDR3 comprises 15 residues. CDR3 in amino acids: CASRNQQGVVEKLFF. The CDR3 nucleotides are TGTGCCAGCAGAAACCAACAGGGGGTAGTTGAAAAACTGTTTTTT.

The genes are TRBV4-1 and TRBJ2-1; 8 bases match TRBD2. In germline, CDR1 is MGHRA, CDR2 YSYEKL. The V and J ends lost 1 base and 7 bases, in that order; junction bases with no gene match: 9. The CDR3 runs to 16 residues. In nucleotides, the CDR3 is TGCGCCAGCAGCCAAGTCCCGGGAGGGGAATGGAATGAGCAGTTCTTC. Its protein is CASSQVPGGEWNEQFF.

The chain has TRBV7-9 and TRBJ1-1; 7 bases align to TRBD1. CDR1 and CDR2 from the germline V gene are SEHNR and FQNEAQ (reference sequence). V was pared by 2 bases and J by 3 bases, with 0 bases of the junction left unmatched. The CDR3 is 13 amino acids. Written as DNA, the CDR3 is TGTGCCAGCAGCTTACAGGGGGACACTGAAGCTTTCTTT. Its protein is CASSLQGDTEAFF.

The genes are TRBV6-7 and TRBJ2-1; 11 positions agree with TRBD2. TRBV6-7 is given ORF status, its function remaining uncertain. V lost 2 bases, J lost 8 bases, and 5 bases stayed unmatched. The CDR3 consists of 15 residues. The CDR3 DNA reads as TGTGCCAGCAGTTACAGTAGCGGGGGGGCCCATGAGCAGTTCTTC. This codes for CASSYSSGGAHEQFF.

The CDR3 DNA reads TGCGCCAGCAGCAGGGAGACAGGGGGCTATGGCTACACCTTC. It is translated as CASSRETGGYGYTF. This chain connects TRBV5-1 to TRBJ1-2; 9 bases are a match to TRBD1. Germline CDR1 and CDR2: SGHRS and YFSETQ. V was pared by 4 bases and J by 4 bases, with 5 bases of the junction left unmatched. The CDR3 has 14 amino acids.

This chain connects TRBV28 to TRBJ1-5, with TRBD1 identical over 9 bases. Germline values: CDR1 MDHEN, CDR2 SYDVKM. After removal of 3 bases from V and 5 bases from J, the junction contained 5 bases not matched to a gene. The CDR3 covers 15 residues. CDR3 sequence (DNA): TGTGCCAGCAGTTTTCCGGACAGGGGCCATCAGCCCCAGCATTTT. Translation: CASSFPDRGHQPQHF. The variable domain in full, completed from reference TRBV28 and TRBJ1-5, reads DVKVTQSSRYLVKRTGEKVFLECVQDMDHENMFWYRQDPGLGLRLIYFSYDVKMKEKGDIPEGYSVSREKKERFSLILESASTNQTSMYLCASSFPDRGHQPQHFGDGTRLSIL.

V is TRBV7-9 and J is TRBJ1-5; no clear D. In germline, CDR1 is SEHNR, CDR2 FQNEAQ (reference sequence). The CDR3 is 15 residues long. V was shortened by 5 bases and J by 0 bases, with 11 bases between the two germline ends. The CDR3 DNA reads as TGTGCCAGCAGCCAGGCCGGTTATAGCAATCAGCCCCAGCATTTT. Protein: CASSQAGYSNQPQHF.

The J gene is TRBJ2-1, the V gene TRBV2, with D uncertain. The ends were cut back, 8 bases at V and 5 bases at J, with 4 bases in the middle. Germline V gene lookup returns CDR1 SNHLY and CDR2 FYNNEI. The CDR3 contains 10 residues. DNA of the CDR3: TGTGCCAGCGGTAACAATGAGCAGTTCTTC. The encoded protein is CASGNNEQFF.

The genes are TRBV5-1 and TRBJ2-1, with 8 bases that match TRBD2. The CDR3 totals 14 residues. V lost 4 bases to trimming and J lost 8 bases; unmatched junction nucleotides: 8. The V gene's germline CDR1 is SGHRS and CDR2 YFSETQ. As DNA, the CDR3 is TGCGCCAGCAGCCCCGAGCGGGAGATCCATGAGCAGTTCTTC. It translates to CASSPEREIHEQFF.

This chain joins TRBV21-1 and TRBJ2-6. TRBV21-1 is annotated as a pseudogene. The CDR3 covers 18 residues. The CDR3 nucleotides read TGTGCCAGCAATTTAGGGCGTGTAGGGACCTCTGGGGCCAACGTCCTGACTTTC. It encodes CASNLGRVGTSGANVLTF.

The rearrangement uses TRBV19 and TRBJ2-3; weak D call: TRBD2 (6 bases). V was clipped by 4 bases and J by 0 bases, with 17 bases between them. The CDR3 runs to 17 residues. Germline lookup yields CDR1 LNHDA and CDR2 SQIVND (reference sequence). CDR3 nucleotide sequence: TGTGCCAGTAGTACCCCGTCCTCGGGACTTAGCACAGATACGCAGTATTTT. Translating gives CASSTPSSGLSTDTQYF.

The chain is built from TRBV5-5 and TRBJ2-5; 8 bases agree with TRBD1. There are 17 residues in the CDR3. V dropped 4 bases and J dropped 5; count of bases not matched to a gene: 16. Germline lookup yields CDR1 SGHKS and CDR2 YYEKEE (reference sequence). DNA for the CDR3: TGTGCCAGCAGCCTCCTCCCAGGACAGGGACGGGAGGAGACCCAGTACTTC. Amino acid sequence: CASSLLPGQGREETQYF.